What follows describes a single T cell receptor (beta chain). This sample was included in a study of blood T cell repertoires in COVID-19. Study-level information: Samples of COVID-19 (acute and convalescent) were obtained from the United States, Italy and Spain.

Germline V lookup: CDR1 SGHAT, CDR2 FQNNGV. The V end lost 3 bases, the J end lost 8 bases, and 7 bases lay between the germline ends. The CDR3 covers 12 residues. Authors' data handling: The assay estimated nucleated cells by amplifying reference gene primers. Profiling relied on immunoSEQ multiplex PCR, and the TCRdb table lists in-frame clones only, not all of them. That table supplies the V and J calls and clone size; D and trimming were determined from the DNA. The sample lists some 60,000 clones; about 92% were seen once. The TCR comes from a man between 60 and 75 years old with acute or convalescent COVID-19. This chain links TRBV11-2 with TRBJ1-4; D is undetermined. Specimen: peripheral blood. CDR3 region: CASSFGGEKLFF. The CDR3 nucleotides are TGTGCCAGCAGCTTTGGAGGGGAAAAACTGTTTTTT.